The present T cell receptor (delta chain) was sequenced within a study of gamma-delta T cells after stem cell transplantation. The trim removed 0 bases at V and 3 bases at J, leaving 5 bases unmatched. The germline V gene has CDR1 GEAIGNYY and CDR2 EKD. The CDR3 covers 16 residues. TCRdb called clones from the RT-PCR reads again using CATT. Among approximately 2,700 delta-chain clones listed, 5% to 6.5% were seen once. Comment on this clone: Given a far larger clone just one base away, this is likely a sequencing read error. Other nucleotide sequences from this sample produce the same CDR3.

J is TRDJ1 and V is TRDV2, with 11 nucleotides matching TRDD3. The receptor comes from a human donor. It is not recorded whose cells these are; they may come from a transplant donor. Material for sequencing was gamma-delta T cells. CDR3 nucleotide sequence: TGTGCCTGTGACACCGTTGGGGGATACGCCTCCGATAAACTCATCTTT. This translates into CACDTVGGYASDKLIF.